This T cell receptor beta chain appears in the sequencing data of a study of T cells in Graves' hyperthyroidism and ophthalmopathy. The source material, RNA transcripts, was used to amplify TCR beta CDR3 regions. First-round RT-PCR with HTBI primers amplified the TCR CDR3 region. TCRdb re-called the multiplex PCR reads with MiXCR, one entry per CDR3 protein. The sample has under 400,000 distinct CDR3 sequences; about a sixth are singletons. This clonotype has a count of ten or more. V lost 0 bases to trimming and J lost 8 bases, with 14 bases between them. This CDR3 has 14 residues. Germline CDR1 is SGHRS and CDR2 is YFSETQ.

The sequenced sample consisted of blood. The gene calls are TRBV5-1 and TRBJ1-2; D remains ambiguous. The receptor comes from a woman aged 40 to 50 with Graves' ophthalmopathy. The CDR3 DNA reads as TGCGCCAGCAGCTTGGATCCTATCGGGTACGGCTACACCTTC. Translation: CASSLDPIGYGYTF.